This passage covers 9 T cell receptor beta chains from one sample sequenced in a study of cytomegalovirus exposure and HLA in healthy donors. PCR used 60 Vbeta primers and 13 Jbeta primers. Data came from immunoSEQ multiplex PCR; TCRdb stores just in-frame clones and leaves some out. This repertoire shows 120,000 or so clones, approximately 75% found once; its top ten account for roughly 3.5%. The sample was PBMCs. These TCRs come from a woman aged 45 to 65 in good health and CMV-seronegative.

This chain connects TRBV6-5 to TRBJ1-4, with TRBD1 identical over 10 bases. With V trimmed by 6 bases and J by 5 bases, 6 bases remained unmatched. Germline lookup yields CDR1 MNHEY and CDR2 SVGAGI. The CDR3 runs to 15 residues. This CDR3 is CASRKPGQGNEKLFF. The CDR3, as DNA: TGTGCCAGCAGGAAACCGGGACAGGGGAATGAAAAACTGTTTTTT.

V usage is TRBV28 and J usage is TRBJ1-2, with 7 bases matching TRBD1. The V segment lost 6 bases and the J segment 2 bases; nucleotides outside the gene matches: 3. The CDR3 loop spans 13 amino acids. CDR1 and CDR2 (germline): MDHEN, SYDVKM. CDR3 sequence (DNA): TGTGCCAGCAGAACGACAGGGAACTATGGCTACACCTTC. As protein: CASRTTGNYGYTF.

The gene calls are TRBV27 and TRBJ2-7; 10 nucleotides agree with TRBD1. Trimming cost V 3 bases and J 3 bases; bases outside gene matches: 8. Germline loops: CDR1 MNHEY, CDR2 SMNVEV (reference sequence). The CDR3 totals 16 residues. The CDR3 DNA sequence: TGTGCCAGCAGTTTTCGCCCCGGACAGGGGGACTACGAGCAGTACTTC. It codes for CASSFRPGQGDYEQYF.

In regard to this clone: It is unclear where the CDR3 begins or ends on the DNA, so no DNA is shown, and the CDR3 is as TCRdb lists it. The chain has TRBV21-1 and TRBJ2-7; the tabulated D call, TRBD1, remains unverified against the DNA. TRBV21-1 is termed a pseudogene. Including both end residues, the CDR3 is 14 amino acids long. This CDR3 reads CASSKVGQGSEQYF.

The chain employs TRBV14 and TRBJ2-3, with 7 bases fitting TRBD2. This CDR3 comprises 15 residues. The V segment lost 4 bases and the J segment 4 bases; nucleotides outside the gene matches: 8. Germline values: CDR1 SGHDN, CDR2 FVKESK. The CDR3 sequence is CASSPRGEGPDTQYF. In DNA form, the CDR3 reads TGTGCCAGCAGCCCACGGGGGGAGGGCCCAGATACGCAGTATTTT.

The V and J genes are TRBV5-4 and TRBJ1-3; TRBD1 matches 7 bases. With 4 bases clipped from V and 0 bases from J, the junction kept 7 bases outside the gene matches. CDR3 size: 16 residues. Looked up from germline, CDR1 is SGHNT and CDR2 is YYREEE (reference sequence). The CDR3 is CASSQTGTPSGNTIYF. The CDR3, as DNA: TGTGCCAGCAGCCAGACAGGGACCCCCTCTGGAAACACCATATATTTT.

This clone has a handful of counts. This sample includes further DNA sequences coding for the same CDR3. This CDR3 reads CASSVGGNTGELFF. The CDR3 nucleotides read TGTGCCAGCAGCGTAGGCGGGAATACCGGGGAGCTGTTTTTT. This sequence joins TRBV9 and TRBJ2-2, with D perhaps TRBD2 (6 bases). CDR1 and CDR2 (germline): SGDLS, YYNGEE. There are 14 residues in the CDR3. Trimming took 0 bases from V and 5 from J, leaving 8 bases between them. The whole variable domain, filled in from reference TRBV9 and TRBJ2-2, reads DSGVTQTPKHLITATGQRVTLRCSPRSGDLSVYWYQQSLDQGLQFLIQYYNGEERAKGNILERFSAQQFPDLHSELNLSSLELGDSALYFCASSVGGNTGELFFGEGSRLTVL.

This clone was picked up a small number of times. V usage is TRBV6-1 and J usage is TRBJ2-3, with 7 bases fitting TRBD2. CDR3 size: 13 residues. Germline V gene data show CDR1 as MNHNS and CDR2 as SASEGT. V lost 6 bases and J lost 4; bases outside the gene matches: 4. CDR3 in amino acids: CASSREAADTQYF. The CDR3 DNA is TGTGCCAGCAGCCGGGAGGCGGCAGATACGCAGTATTTT.

The chain has TRBV5-6 and TRBJ1-2, with D possibly matching TRBD1 (5 bases). Between the trimmed V and J ends, which lost 4 bases and 2 bases, there was a span of 12 bases. Looked up from germline, CDR1 is SGHDT and CDR2 is YYEEEE. The CDR3 is 14 residues long. CDR3 bases: TGTGCCAGCAGCCCTCAGGGAGGAAACTATGGCTACACCTTC. Amino acid sequence: CASSPQGGNYGYTF.